The entry below describes one T cell receptor beta chain. CDR3 length: 16 amino acids. V was trimmed by 0 bases and J by 3 bases, leaving 16 bases between them. Germline V lookup: CDR1 SGHRS, CDR2 YFSETQ. This sample is drawn from a study of blood T cell repertoires in COVID-19. Per the original methods: The authors estimated nucleated cell counts from reference gene primer amplification. The table came from immunoSEQ multiplex PCR; TCRdb's copy has only in-frame clones and leaves some out. V, J and clone size were drawn from that table, and D and trimming were deduced from the DNA. This sample has 70,000 to 95,000 clones, with more than 75% found just once.

The J gene is TRBJ2-7, the V gene TRBV5-1; D is possibly TRBD2 (5 bases). This sequence was found in a woman of 80 years or more with active COVID-19. Material: peripheral blood. CDR3 amino acids: CASSLGISADLYEQYF. CDR3 in DNA: TGCGCCAGCAGCTTGGGTATTAGCGCCGATCTCTACGAGCAGTACTTC.